This TCR beta chain is from a study of T cells in Graves' hyperthyroidism and ophthalmopathy. The CDR3 has 14 amino acids. V lost 3 bases to trimming and J lost 2 bases; unmatched junction nucleotides: 4. From germline, CDR1 is SQVTM and CDR2 ANQGSEA. Amplification of TCR beta CDR3 regions used RNA as the template. Primed by the HTBI set, a first-round RT-PCR was run on the TCR CDR3. TCRdb re-called the multiplex PCR reads with MiXCR, one entry per CDR3 protein. The table records under 700,000 distinct CDR3 sequences, around 46% of them present only once. This receptor was identified in a woman aged 18-29 years with Graves' hyperthyroidism. The J gene is TRBJ2-3, the V gene TRBV29-1; 8 nucleotides match TRBD2. Sequenced sample: peripheral blood or thyroid tissue (not recorded which). CDR3 in DNA: TGCAGCGTTGATGAGCGGGAGTACACAGATACGCAGTATTTT. Its protein is CSVDEREYTDTQYF.